This T cell receptor (beta chain) originates from a study of OX40 agonist ivuxolimab in advanced cancers. Study results and caveats: In general, CD8+ T cells held more expanded clones than CD4+ did, on average.

On this clone: Its specificity is not known.

Libraries were prepared by immunoSEQ multiplex PCR; TCRdb keeps only in-frame clonotypes and omits some of them. The sample lists some 86,000 clones; approximately 85% were seen once. This CDR3 has 13 amino acids. In germline, CDR1 is MNHEY, CDR2 SMNVEV (reference sequence). The ends were cut back, 5 bases at V and 5 bases at J, with 11 bases in the middle. The sequence derives from an adult with an advanced solid tumor such as melanoma, head and neck, liver or kidney cancer. The V gene is TRBV27, the J gene TRBJ2-3, with unresolved D. The specimen was CD4+ or CD8+ T cells sorted from blood, collected in a trial of the OX40 agonist ivuxolimab. The DNA for the CDR3 is TGTGCCAGCAGTCTACAGAAGGGAGATACGCAGTATTTT. It yields the protein CASSLQKGDTQYF.